A single sample is the source of the 25 T cell receptor beta chains below, sequenced in a study of blood T cell repertoires in COVID-19 (dated by TCRdb to 2019 to 2021). The library was prepared using the immunoSEQ multiplex PCR assay. As stored in TCRdb, this immuneACCESS dataset retains in-frame rearrangements with V and J assigned. A fraction of the clones does not appear; measured against another copy, unresolved V genes explain less than half of the discrepancy, and the remainder lacks a known reason. The sample data list 250,000 to 300,000 clones, and about 88% of these were observed just once. The ten top clones hold 2% to 2.5% of the sample. Source material: PBMCs or T cells enriched from blood (not recorded which). The receptors shown here come from a woman aged 55-69 years in a cohort exposed to, infected with or recovered from COVID-19 (not recorded which).

The V gene is TRBV28, the J gene TRBJ1-6, with TRBD1 as a possible D gene (6 bases). This CDR3 is built from 15 residues. V was shortened by 1 base and J by 7 bases, with 11 bases between the two germline ends. Germline loops: CDR1 MDHEN, CDR2 SYDVKM. The CDR3 coding sequence is TGTGCCAGCAGTTTATCGGCAGGGACAAATTCACCCCTCCACTTT. Protein: CASSLSAGTNSPLHF.

Concerning this clone itself: Distinct nucleotide sequences in the sample also encode this CDR3. V is TRBV9 and J is TRBJ2-7; the match to TRBD1 covers 10 bases. The trim removed 2 bases at V and 1 base at J, leaving 3 bases unmatched. The CDR3 consists of 15 residues. The germline V gene has CDR1 SGDLS and CDR2 YYNGEE. The CDR3 here is CASSVRDRGSYEQYF. The CDR3 bases are TGTGCCAGCAGCGTCCGGGACAGGGGTTCCTACGAGCAGTACTTC.

V usage is TRBV28 and J usage is TRBJ1-2; D ambiguous. CDR3 length: 15 amino acids. The germline gives CDR1 MDHEN, CDR2 SYDVKM. Between the trimmed V and J ends, which lost 4 bases and 3 bases, there was a span of 15 bases. Here the CDR3 DNA reads TGTGCCAGCAGTTCCCCGACACACGAGTACTATGGCTACACCTTC. As protein: CASSSPTHEYYGYTF.

This clone was seen only once. The V call is TRBV27, the J call TRBJ2-5; 9 nucleotides agree with TRBD2. Germline values: CDR1 MNHEY, CDR2 SMNVEV (reference sequence). Losses at the gene ends were 3 bases for V and 2 bases for J; bases not matched to a gene: 10. This CDR3 contains 17 residues. Written as DNA, the CDR3 is TGTGCCAGCAGTTTCCTGGGGCTAGCGGGGCGACAAGAGACCCAGTACTTC. Translating it yields CASSFLGLAGRQETQYF.

The chain joins TRBV12-3 or TRBV12-4 to TRBJ2-7; maybe TRBD1 (5 bases). Trimming shortened V by 1 base and J by 3 bases, and 7 bases separated the two germline ends. The CDR3 loop spans 13 amino acids. CDR3 loop: CASSLGQRYEQYF. Written as DNA, the CDR3 is TGTGCCAGCAGTTTAGGACAGCGCTACGAGCAGTACTTC.

This chain connects TRBV7-2 to TRBJ1-1; 7 bases align to TRBD1. Germline V gene sequence: CDR1 SGHTA, CDR2 FQGNSA. The CDR3 length is 16 residues. Trimming cost V 1 base and J 1 base; bases outside gene matches: 6. CDR3 residues: CASSLVRGQANTEAFF. The CDR3 DNA reads as TGTGCCAGCAGCTTAGTGAGGGGGCAGGCGAACACTGAAGCTTTCTTT.

This chain connects TRBV15 to TRBJ2-3; maybe TRBD2 (5 bases). The CDR3 length is 15 residues. Germline-derived CDR1 and CDR2 are LNHNV and YYDKDF (reference sequence). Trimming stripped 5 bases from V and 0 bases from J, with 12 bases between. Here the CDR3 reads CATSGRSTSTDTQYF. DNA for the CDR3: TGTGCCACCAGCGGGAGATCTACAAGCACAGATACGCAGTATTTT.

The V call is TRBV5-4, the J call TRBJ2-5; unclear D gene. Germline CDR1 SGHNT, CDR2 YYREEE (reference sequence). This CDR3 has 14 amino acids. Trimming took 1 base from V and 1 from J, leaving 8 bases between them. CDR3 nucleotide sequence: TGTGCCAGCAGCTTGCCTCAGGTCCAAGAGACCCAGTACTTC. Its protein is CASSLPQVQETQYF.

The V gene is TRBV27, the J gene TRBJ2-7; D is perhaps TRBD2 (6 bases). The germline gives CDR1 MNHEY, CDR2 SMNVEV (reference sequence). This CDR3 has 13 residues. The ends were cut back, 4 bases at V and 3 bases at J, with 10 bases in the middle. The CDR3 protein is CASSYGGDYEQYF. In DNA form, the CDR3 reads TGTGCCAGCAGTTACGGCGGGGACTACGAGCAGTACTTC.

The gene calls are TRBV7-2 and TRBJ1-1; D remains unclear. The CDR3 has 12 residues. With 4 bases removed from V and 1 base from J, the gap between germline ends came to 4 bases. In germline, CDR1 is SGHTA, CDR2 FQGNSA. The CDR3 bases are TGTGCCAGCAGCTCTTCGAACACTGAAGCTTTCTTT. Amino acids: CASSSSNTEAFF.

V and J are TRBV5-1 and TRBJ2-7, with a possible D match to TRBD2 (5 bases). The ends were cut back, 0 bases at V and 3 bases at J, with 10 bases in the middle. Germline CDR1 reads SGHRS; CDR2 reads YFSETQ. The CDR3 runs 14 residues. This chain's CDR3 is CASSLDGLIYEQYF. CDR3 sequence (DNA): TGCGCCAGCAGCTTGGACGGACTTATCTACGAGCAGTACTTC. Full variable domain (missing parts from reference TRBV5-1 and TRBJ2-7): KAGVTQTPRYLIKTRGQQVTLSCSPISGHRSVSWYQQTPGQGLQFLFEYFSETQRNKGNFPGRFSGRQFSNSRSEMNVSTLELGDSALYLCASSLDGLIYEQYFGPGTRLTVT.

V is TRBV2 and J is TRBJ2-5; 7 bases are shared with TRBD1. The CDR3 length is 14 residues. CDR1 SNHLY and CDR2 FYNNEI come from the germline V gene. Trimming cost V 5 bases and J 2 bases; bases outside gene matches: 5. CDR3 nucleotides: TGTGCCAGCAGTCCCGGGACAGCTCAAGAGACCCAGTACTTC. Translated, it gives CASSPGTAQETQYF.

This chain links TRBV19 with TRBJ1-2, with TRBD1 as a possible D gene (5 bases). Deletions cut 1 base from V and 4 bases from J, with 13 bases between. Germline-derived CDR1 and CDR2 are LNHDA and SQIVND (reference sequence). The CDR3 is made up of 15 amino acids. CDR3 DNA: TGTGCCAGTAGTATAGCGACCCTAAGGGGCTATGGCTACACCTTC. Its translation is CASSIATLRGYGYTF.

V and J are TRBV12-5 and TRBJ2-1, with D possibly TRBD2 on 6 matching bases. V lost 6 bases and J lost 8, with 11 bases in between. Germline V gene data show CDR1 as LGHNT and CDR2 as FRNRAP. This CDR3 has 12 residues. The CDR3 nucleotides read TGTGCTAGTGGACCTAGCGTCGATGAGCAGTTCTTC. It yields the protein CASGPSVDEQFF.

V is TRBV19 and J is TRBJ1-1; D possibly corresponds to TRBD1 (5 bases). Germline CDR1 LNHDA, CDR2 SQIVND (reference sequence). V gave up 3 bases and J gave up 0 bases, with 14 bases separating them. This CDR3 region has 16 residues. In DNA form, the CDR3 reads TGTGCCAGTAGTATGGCGACAGTAAGCATGAACACTGAAGCTTTCTTT. Translated: CASSMATVSMNTEAFF. Drawing the rest from reference TRBV19 and TRBJ1-1, the complete variable domain is DGGITQSPKYLFRKEGQNVTLSCEQNLNHDAMYWYRQDPGQGLRLIYYSQIVNDFQKGDIAEGYSVSREKKESFPLTVTSAQKNPTAFYLCASSMATVSMNTEAFFGQGTRLTVV.

V usage is TRBV15 and J usage is TRBJ1-2; no firm D call. The CDR3 is 14 residues long. V dropped 1 base and J dropped 5 bases, with 11 bases sitting between them. Germline loops: CDR1 LNHNV, CDR2 YYDKDF (reference sequence). This CDR3 is CATSRGPAFYGYTF. The CDR3 coding sequence is TGTGCCACCAGCAGAGGACCAGCGTTTTATGGCTACACCTTC.

The gene calls are TRBV3-1 (or the pseudogene TRBV3-2) and TRBJ2-2; D remains ambiguous. The CDR3 extends over 15 amino acids. V gave up 0 bases and J gave up 3 bases, with 8 bases separating them. Germline lookup yields CDR1 LGHDT and CDR2 YNNKEL (reference sequence). The CDR3 region has the DNA TGTGCCAGCAGCCAAGAAAGGAGAGACACCGGGGAGCTGTTTTTT. This codes for CASSQERRDTGELFF.

The chain has TRBV14 and TRBJ2-7, with 12 bases that match TRBD2. Germline V CDR1 and CDR2: SGHDN, FVKESK. With 0 bases clipped from V and 6 bases from J, the junction kept 6 bases outside the gene matches. The CDR3 has 16 residues. The CDR3 reads CASSQDAGLAGFEQYF. The DNA for the CDR3 is TGTGCCAGCAGCCAAGATGCAGGACTAGCGGGATTCGAGCAGTACTTC.

This clone was observed a single time. This chain links TRBV11-2 with TRBJ2-5; 10 bases are a match to TRBD2. Germline loops: CDR1 SGHAT, CDR2 FQNNGV. The CDR3 is made up of 15 amino acids. The J segment lost 4 bases and the V segment lost 6 bases, leaving 8 bases of the junction unmatched. Here the CDR3 reads CASRALAGVRETQYF. The CDR3 DNA reads TGTGCCAGCAGGGCGCTAGCGGGAGTTCGAGAGACCCAGTACTTC.

The chain recombines TRBV24-1 with TRBJ2-2; TRBD1 matches at 8 bases. The CDR3 runs 16 residues. CDR1 KGHDR and CDR2 SFDVKD come from the germline V gene. Losses at the gene ends were 7 bases for V and 5 bases for J; bases not matched to a gene: 11. The CDR3 region is CATSPTHRTGTGELFF. The CDR3 region has the DNA TGTGCCACCAGCCCCACCCATCGGACAGGGACCGGGGAGCTGTTTTTT.

This chain joins TRBV3-1 (or the pseudogene TRBV3-2) and TRBJ1-2; D may be TRBD1 (6 bases). Germline lookup yields CDR1 LGHDT and CDR2 YNNKEL (reference sequence). The CDR3 contains 14 residues. The germline V and J ends were trimmed by 4 bases and 4 bases, with 13 bases remaining between them. DNA for the CDR3: TGTGCCAGCAGCCTCACAGGGTCGGGCTATGGCTACACCTTC. Its translation is CASSLTGSGYGYTF.

V is TRBV5-1 and J is TRBJ1-5; 7 positions match TRBD1. Germline V gene sequence: CDR1 SGHRS, CDR2 YFSETQ. The CDR3 runs to 15 residues. After removal of 5 bases from V and 0 bases from J, the junction contained 5 bases not matched to a gene. CDR3 protein: CASSFGTASNQPQHF. As DNA, the CDR3 is TGCGCCAGCAGTTTTGGGACAGCTAGCAATCAGCCCCAGCATTTT.

The chain combines TRBV18 with TRBJ1-3; 8 positions agree with TRBD1. CDR3 length: 17 amino acids. Germline assignment: CDR1 KGHSH and CDR2 LQKENI. The ends lost 3 bases at V and 3 bases at J; junction bases unmatched: 10. CDR3 amino acids: CASSPLTGTGYGNTIYF. The CDR3 nucleotides read TGTGCCAGCTCACCCTTGACCGGGACAGGTTATGGAAACACCATATATTTT. Full variable domain (rest looked up from reference TRBV18 and TRBJ1-3): NAGVMQNPRHLVRRRGQEARLRCSPMKGHSHVYWYRQLPEEGLKFMVYLQKENIIDESGMPKERFSAEFPKEGPSILRIQQVVRGDSAAYFCASSPLTGTGYGNTIYFGEGSWLTVV.

The V gene is TRBV7-2, the J gene TRBJ2-3; TRBD2 aligns across 8 bases. The germline V gene encodes CDR1 SGHTA and CDR2 FQGNSA. After removal of 4 bases from V and 2 bases from J, the junction contained 8 bases not matched to a gene. This CDR3 region has 16 residues. CDR3: CASSSRAGATTDTQYF. DNA for the CDR3: TGTGCCAGCAGCTCCCGAGCGGGAGCGACCACAGATACGCAGTATTTT.

This chain joins TRBV5-6 and TRBJ2-7, with 7 bases that match TRBD2. In germline, CDR1 is SGHDT, CDR2 YYEEEE. CDR3 length equals 18 residues. J lost 2 bases, V lost 1 base, and 15 bases had no gene match. In DNA form, the CDR3 reads TGTGCCAGCAGCTTGATTGGGAGGCTAGCGGAGGATCCCTACGAGCAGTACTTC. It yields the protein CASSLIGRLAEDPYEQYF. Combining the CDR3 with reference TRBV5-6 and TRBJ2-7 gives the whole variable domain DAGVTQSPTHLIKTRGQQVTLRCSPKSGHDTVSWYQQALGQGPQFIFQYYEEEERQRGNFPDRFSGHQFPNYSSELNVNALLLGDSALYLCASSLIGRLAEDPYEQYFGPGTRLTVT.